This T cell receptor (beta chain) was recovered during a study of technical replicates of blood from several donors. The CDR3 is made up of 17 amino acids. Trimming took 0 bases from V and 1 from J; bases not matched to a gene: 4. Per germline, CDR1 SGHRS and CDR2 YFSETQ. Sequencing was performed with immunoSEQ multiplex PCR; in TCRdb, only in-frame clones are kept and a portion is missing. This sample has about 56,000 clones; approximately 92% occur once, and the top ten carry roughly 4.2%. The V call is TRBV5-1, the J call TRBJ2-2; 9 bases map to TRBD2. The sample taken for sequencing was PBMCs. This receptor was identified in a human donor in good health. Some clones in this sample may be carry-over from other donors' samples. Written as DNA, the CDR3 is TGCGCCAGCAGCTTGGTGCGTAGCGGGGGGAACACCGGGGAGCTGTTTTTT. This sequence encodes CASSLVRSGGNTGELFF.